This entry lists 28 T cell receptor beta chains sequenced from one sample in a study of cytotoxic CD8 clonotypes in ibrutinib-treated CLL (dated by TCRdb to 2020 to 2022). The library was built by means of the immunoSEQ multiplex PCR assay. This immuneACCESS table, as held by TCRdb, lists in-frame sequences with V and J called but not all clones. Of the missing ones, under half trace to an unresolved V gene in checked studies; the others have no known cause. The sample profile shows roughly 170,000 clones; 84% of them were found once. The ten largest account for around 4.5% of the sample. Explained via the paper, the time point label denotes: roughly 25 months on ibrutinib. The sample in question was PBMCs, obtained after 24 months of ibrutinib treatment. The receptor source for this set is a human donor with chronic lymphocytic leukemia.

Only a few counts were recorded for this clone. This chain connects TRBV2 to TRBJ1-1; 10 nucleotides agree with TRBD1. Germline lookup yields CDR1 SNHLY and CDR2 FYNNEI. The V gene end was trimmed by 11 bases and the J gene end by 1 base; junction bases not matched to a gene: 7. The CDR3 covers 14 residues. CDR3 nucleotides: TGTGCCGGTACACGGGACAGGGGGAACACTGAAGCTTTCTTT. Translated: CAGTRDRGNTEAFF.

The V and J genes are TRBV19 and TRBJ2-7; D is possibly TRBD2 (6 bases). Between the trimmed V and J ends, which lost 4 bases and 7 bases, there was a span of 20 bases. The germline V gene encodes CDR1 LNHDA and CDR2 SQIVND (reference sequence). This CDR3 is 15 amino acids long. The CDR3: CASSTRLGGTWEQYF. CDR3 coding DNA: TGTGCCAGTAGTACCCGTTTGGGGGGTACGTGGGAGCAGTACTTC.

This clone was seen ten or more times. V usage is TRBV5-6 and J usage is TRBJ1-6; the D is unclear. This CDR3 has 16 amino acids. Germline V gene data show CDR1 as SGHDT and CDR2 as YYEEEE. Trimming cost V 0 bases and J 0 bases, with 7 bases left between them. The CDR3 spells CASSLVENSYNSPLHF. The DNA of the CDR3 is TGTGCCAGCAGCTTGGTTGAAAACTCCTATAATTCACCCCTCCACTTT.

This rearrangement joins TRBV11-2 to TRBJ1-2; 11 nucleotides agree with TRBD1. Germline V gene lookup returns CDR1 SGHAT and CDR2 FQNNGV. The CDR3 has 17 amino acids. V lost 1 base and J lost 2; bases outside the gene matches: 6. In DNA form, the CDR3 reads TGTGCCAGCAGCTTAGGGACAGGGGGCGAGGGGAACTATGGCTACACCTTC. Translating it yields CASSLGTGGEGNYGYTF.

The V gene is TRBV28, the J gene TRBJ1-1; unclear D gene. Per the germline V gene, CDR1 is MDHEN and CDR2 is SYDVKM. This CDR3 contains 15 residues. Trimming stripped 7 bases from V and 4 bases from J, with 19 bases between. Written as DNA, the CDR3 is TGTGCCAGCAACTCCTGGGGAGGGAGTGGCACTGAAGCTTTCTTT. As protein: CASNSWGGSGTEAFF.

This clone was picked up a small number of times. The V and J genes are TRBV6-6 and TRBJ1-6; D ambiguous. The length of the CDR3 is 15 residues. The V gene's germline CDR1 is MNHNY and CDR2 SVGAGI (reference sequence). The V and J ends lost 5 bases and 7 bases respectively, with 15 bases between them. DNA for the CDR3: TGTGCCAGCAGTATCCAACAGAGTTCCAATTCACCCCTCCACTTT. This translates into CASSIQQSSNSPLHF.

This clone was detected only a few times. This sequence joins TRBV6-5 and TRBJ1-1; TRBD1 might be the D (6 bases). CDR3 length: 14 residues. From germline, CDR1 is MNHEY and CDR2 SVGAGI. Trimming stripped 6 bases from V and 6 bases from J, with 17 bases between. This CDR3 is CASRRPRGGPEAFF. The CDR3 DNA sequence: TGTGCCAGCAGGCGTCCCAGGGGAGGGCCTGAAGCTTTCTTT.

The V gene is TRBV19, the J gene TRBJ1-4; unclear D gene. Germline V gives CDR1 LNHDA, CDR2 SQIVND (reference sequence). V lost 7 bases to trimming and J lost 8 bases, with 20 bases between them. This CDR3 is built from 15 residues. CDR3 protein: CASTRQKGPGEKLFF. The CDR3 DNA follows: TGTGCCAGTACCCGCCAGAAAGGGCCGGGAGAAAAACTGTTTTTT. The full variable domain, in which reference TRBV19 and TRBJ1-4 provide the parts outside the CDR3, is DGGITQSPKYLFRKEGQNVTLSCEQNLNHDAMYWYRQDPGQGLRLIYYSQIVNDFQKGDIAEGYSVSREKKESFPLTVTSAQKNPTAFYLCASTRQKGPGEKLFFGSGTQLSVL.

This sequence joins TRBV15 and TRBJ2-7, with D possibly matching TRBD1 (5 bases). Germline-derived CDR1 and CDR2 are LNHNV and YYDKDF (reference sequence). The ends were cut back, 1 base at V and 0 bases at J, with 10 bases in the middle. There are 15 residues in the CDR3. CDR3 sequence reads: CATSRAGQTSYEQYF. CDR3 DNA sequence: TGTGCCACCAGCAGAGCAGGACAAACCTCCTACGAGCAGTACTTC.

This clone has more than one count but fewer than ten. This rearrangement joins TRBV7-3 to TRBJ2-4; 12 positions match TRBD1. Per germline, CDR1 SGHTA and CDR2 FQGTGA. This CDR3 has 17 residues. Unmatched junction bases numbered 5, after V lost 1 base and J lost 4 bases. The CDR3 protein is CASSLRWGQGAKNIQYF. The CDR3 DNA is TGTGCCAGCAGCTTAAGGTGGGGACAGGGGGCAAAAAACATTCAGTACTTC.

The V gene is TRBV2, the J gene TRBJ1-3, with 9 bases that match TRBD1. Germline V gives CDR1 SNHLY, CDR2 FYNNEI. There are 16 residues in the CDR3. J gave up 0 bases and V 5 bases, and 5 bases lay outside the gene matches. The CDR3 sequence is CASSPLDRGSGNTIYF. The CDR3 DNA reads TGTGCCAGCAGTCCCTTGGACAGGGGCTCTGGAAACACCATATATTTT.

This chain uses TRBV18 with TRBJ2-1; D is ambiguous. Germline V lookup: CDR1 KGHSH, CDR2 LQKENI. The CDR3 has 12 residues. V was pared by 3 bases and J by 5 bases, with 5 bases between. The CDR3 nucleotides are TGTGCCAGCTCACCTGAGCACAATGAGCAGTTCTTC. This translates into CASSPEHNEQFF.

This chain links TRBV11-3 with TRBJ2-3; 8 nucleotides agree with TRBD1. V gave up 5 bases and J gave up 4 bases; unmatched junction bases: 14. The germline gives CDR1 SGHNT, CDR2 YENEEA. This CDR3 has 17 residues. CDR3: CASSTYTRTGSPDTQYF. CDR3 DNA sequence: TGTGCCAGCAGCACATATACAAGGACAGGGAGCCCAGATACGCAGTATTTT.

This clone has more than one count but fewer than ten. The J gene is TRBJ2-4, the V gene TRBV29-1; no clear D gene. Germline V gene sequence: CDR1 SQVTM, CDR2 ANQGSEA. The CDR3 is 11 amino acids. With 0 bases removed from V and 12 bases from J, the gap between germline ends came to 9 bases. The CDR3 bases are TGCAGCGTTGAAGAGGTGGACGCTCAGTACTTC. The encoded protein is CSVEEVDAQYF.

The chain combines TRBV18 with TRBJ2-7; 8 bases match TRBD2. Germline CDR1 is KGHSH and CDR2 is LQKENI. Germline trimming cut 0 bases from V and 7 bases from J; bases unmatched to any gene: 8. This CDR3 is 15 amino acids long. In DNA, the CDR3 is TGTGCCAGCTCACCACCCCACGGGAGGGTCCGGGAGCAGTACTTC. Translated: CASSPPHGRVREQYF.

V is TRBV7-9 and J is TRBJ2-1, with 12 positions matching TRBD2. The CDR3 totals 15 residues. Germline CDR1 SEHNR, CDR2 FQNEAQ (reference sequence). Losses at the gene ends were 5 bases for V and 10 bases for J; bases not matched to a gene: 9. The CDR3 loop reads CASSGLAGGPDEQFF. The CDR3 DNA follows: TGTGCCAGCAGCGGTCTAGCGGGGGGGCCAGACGAGCAGTTCTTC.

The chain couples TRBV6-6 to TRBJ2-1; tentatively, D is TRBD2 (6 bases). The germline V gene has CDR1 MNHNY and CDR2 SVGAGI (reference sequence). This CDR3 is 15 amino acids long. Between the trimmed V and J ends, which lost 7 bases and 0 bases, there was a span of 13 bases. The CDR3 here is CASTLDYSSYNEQFF. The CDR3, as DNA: TGTGCCAGCACCCTGGACTACAGCTCCTACAATGAGCAGTTCTTC.

The DNA of the CDR3 is TGTGCCAGCACCAGAGGAAGGGAGAACACTGAAGCTTTCTTT. The encoded protein is CASTRGRENTEAFF. The chain uses TRBV7-9 and TRBJ1-1, with no clear D. This CDR3 has 14 residues. The germline gives CDR1 SEHNR, CDR2 FQNEAQ (reference sequence). Trimming took 7 bases from V and 1 from J, leaving 13 bases between them.

The CDR3 reads CSVGEQTNQPQHF. The CDR3 nucleotides read TGCAGCGTTGGGGAACAGACCAATCAGCCCCAGCATTTT. V is TRBV29-1 and J is TRBJ1-5; D remains ambiguous. Germline V CDR1 and CDR2: SQVTM, ANQGSEA. This CDR3 region has 13 residues. V lost 4 bases, J lost 3 bases, and 10 bases lay in between. The variable domain in full, with the rest retrieved from reference TRBV29-1 and TRBJ1-5, is SAVISQKPSRDICQRGTSLTIQCQVDSQVTMMFWYRQQPGQSLTLIATANQGSEATYESGFVIDKFPISRPNLTFSTLTVSNMSPEDSSIYLCSVGEQTNQPQHFGDGTRLSIL.

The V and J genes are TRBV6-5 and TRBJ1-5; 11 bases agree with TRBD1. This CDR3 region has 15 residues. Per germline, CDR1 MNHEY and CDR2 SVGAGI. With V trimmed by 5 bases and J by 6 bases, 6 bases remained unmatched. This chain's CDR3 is CASSVDRGRGQPQHF. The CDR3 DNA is TGTGCCAGCAGTGTGGACAGGGGGCGCGGTCAGCCCCAGCATTTT.

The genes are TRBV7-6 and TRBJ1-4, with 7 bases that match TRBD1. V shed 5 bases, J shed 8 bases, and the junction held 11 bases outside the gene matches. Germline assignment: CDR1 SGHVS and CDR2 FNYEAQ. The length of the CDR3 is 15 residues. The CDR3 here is CASSPRDSHREKLFF. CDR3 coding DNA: TGTGCCAGCAGCCCCCGGGACAGCCACCGCGAAAAACTGTTTTTT.

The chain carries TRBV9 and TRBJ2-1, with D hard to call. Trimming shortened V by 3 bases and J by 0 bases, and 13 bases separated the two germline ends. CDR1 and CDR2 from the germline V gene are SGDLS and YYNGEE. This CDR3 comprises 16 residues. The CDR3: CASSEGSSHSYNEQFF. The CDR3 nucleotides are TGTGCCAGCAGCGAGGGTAGCAGCCACTCCTACAATGAGCAGTTCTTC.

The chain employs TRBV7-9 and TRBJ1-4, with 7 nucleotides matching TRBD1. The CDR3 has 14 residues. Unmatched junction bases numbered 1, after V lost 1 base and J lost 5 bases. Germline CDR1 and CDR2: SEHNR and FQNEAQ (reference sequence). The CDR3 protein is CASSLDRGNEKLFF. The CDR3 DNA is TGTGCCAGCAGCTTAGACAGGGGCAATGAAAAACTGTTTTTT.

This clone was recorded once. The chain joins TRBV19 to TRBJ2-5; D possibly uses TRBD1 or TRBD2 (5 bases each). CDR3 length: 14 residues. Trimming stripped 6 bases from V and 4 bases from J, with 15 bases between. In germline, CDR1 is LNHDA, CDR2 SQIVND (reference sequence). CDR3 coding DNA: TGTGCCAGTAGCCCTCGGGGACCGAGAGAGACCCAGTACTTC. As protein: CASSPRGPRETQYF.

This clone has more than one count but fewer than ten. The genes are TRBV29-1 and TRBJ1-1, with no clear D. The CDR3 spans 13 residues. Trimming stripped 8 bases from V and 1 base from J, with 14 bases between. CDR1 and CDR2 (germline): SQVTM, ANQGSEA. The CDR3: CSSRVGPNTEAFF. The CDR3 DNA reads TGCAGCTCCCGGGTCGGCCCGAACACTGAAGCTTTCTTT.

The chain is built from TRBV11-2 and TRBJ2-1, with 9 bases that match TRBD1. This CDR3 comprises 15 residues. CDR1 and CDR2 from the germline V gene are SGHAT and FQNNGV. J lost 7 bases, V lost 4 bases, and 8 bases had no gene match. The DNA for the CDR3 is TGTGCCAGCAGCTCAACCGGGACAGGGATTAATGAGCAGTTCTTC. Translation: CASSSTGTGINEQFF.

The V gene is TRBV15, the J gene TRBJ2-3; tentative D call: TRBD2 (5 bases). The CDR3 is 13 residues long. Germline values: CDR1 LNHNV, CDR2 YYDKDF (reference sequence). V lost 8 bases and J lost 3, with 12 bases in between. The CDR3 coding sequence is TGTGCCACCGGGTGGCGGAGGACAGATACGCAGTATTTT. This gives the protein CATGWRRTDTQYF.

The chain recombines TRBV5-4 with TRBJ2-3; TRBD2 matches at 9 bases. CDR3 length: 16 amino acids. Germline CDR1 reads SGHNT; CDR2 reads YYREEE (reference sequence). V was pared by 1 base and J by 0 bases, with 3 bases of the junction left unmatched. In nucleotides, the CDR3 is TGTGCCAGCAGCTTGCAGCGGGGGGCTAGCACAGATACGCAGTATTTT. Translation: CASSLQRGASTDTQYF.